Listed below are T cell receptor beta chains from one sample, sequenced in a study of shared clonotypes between healthy human individuals. Clones were sequenced by immunoSEQ multiplex PCR, and TCRdb holds only the in-frame ones, with some missing. This sample carries about 690,000 clones, roughly 87% of them seen once, and the ten largest clones take more than 30%. Sequencing input: memory CD8+ T cells from PBMCs. These receptors all stem from a young man in good health. Some clones in this sample may be carry-over from other donors' samples. Both conserved end residues are part of each CDR3. D genes are given only for firm matches.

length,D,J,V,DNA,CDR3
14,.,TRBJ2-7,TRBV27,TGTGCCAGCAGTCTTGTAAGAATATTCTACGAGCAGTACTTC,CASSLVRIFYEQYF
16,.,TRBJ2-5,TRBV28,TGTGCCAGCAGCTCATCCTCCGAGGTGTACCAAGAGACCCAGTACTTC,CASSSSSEVYQETQYF
16,TRBD2,TRBJ2-7,TRBV27,TGTGCCAGCAGTTCCTCGGGACTAGCGGGGACATACGAGCAGTACTTC,CASSSSGLAGTYEQYF
16,.,TRBJ2-1,TRBV11-2,TGTGCCAGCAGCTTAGGGCGGGACCCGACGGGCAATGAGCAGTTCTTC,CASSLGRDPTGNEQFF
12,.,TRBJ2-1,TRBV29-1,TGCAGCGTTGTACGGGAGCGGAATGAGCAGTTCTTC,CSVVRERNEQFF
16,.,TRBJ1-1,TRBV4-1,TGCGCCAGCAGCCAAGTATCGGGACGGGACGACACTGAAGCTTTCTTT,CASSQVSGRDDTEAFF
18,TRBD2,TRBJ2-2,TRBV9,TGTGCCAGCAGCGTAGCTGAGACTAGCGCCACGAACACCGGGGAGCTGTTTTTT,CASSVAETSATNTGELFF
15,.,TRBJ1-1,TRBV5-1,TGCGCCAGCAGCTTGGGGCAGGGATGGGGAACTGAAGCTTTCTTT,CASSLGQGWGTEAFF
16,TRBD2,TRBJ2-3,TRBV4-1,TGCGCCAGCAGCCAACGGACTAGCGGTGCGGGGGGTACGCAGTATTTT,CASSQRTSGAGGTQYF
16,.,TRBJ1-1,TRBV15,TGTGCCACCACCCCGTCTGGGGGACCCCTCAACACTGAAGCTTTCTTT,CATTPSGGPLNTEAFF
14,.,TRBJ2-7,TRBV9,TGTGCCAGCAGTGGGGGGCTAGCAGGCTACGAGCAGTACTTC,CASSGGLAGYEQYF
13,.,TRBJ1-5,TRBV5-1,TGCGCCAGCAGCTTGAGCCCCCATCAGCCCCAGCATTTT,CASSLSPHQPQHF
15,.,TRBJ2-3,TRBV28,TGTGCCAGCAGTTTGGGCGGGATTTTCACAGATACGCAGTATTTT,CASSLGGIFTDTQYF
15,TRBD1,TRBJ1-5,TRBV6-5,TGTGCCAGCAGTTACTCCACAGGGGCCCACCAGCCCCAGCATTTT,CASSYSTGAHQPQHF
14,.,TRBJ2-5,TRBV6-6,TGTGCCAGCAGCCTGATTAAACCGGGGGAGACCCAGTACTTC,CASSLIKPGETQYF
13,.,TRBJ2-3,TRBV6-6,TGTGCCAGCAGTTACTCATCGGCAGATACGCAGTATTTT,CASSYSSADTQYF
15,.,TRBJ2-5,TRBV27,TGTGCCAGCAGTTTCTCGCACCAAGGGGCCGAGACCCAGTACTTC,CASSFSHQGAETQYF
17,TRBD2,TRBJ2-1,TRBV7-8,TGTGCCAGCAGTCAAGATGGGGACCGGGGGGCCTACAATGAGCAGTTCTTC,CASSQDGDRGAYNEQFF
14,TRBD2,TRBJ2-7,TRBV10-1,TGCGCCAGCAGTCTGGGACTAGCGGGAGGCGAGCAGTACTTC,CASSLGLAGGEQYF
17,TRBD1,TRBJ1-1,TRBV7-9,TGTGCCAGCAGCTTAGCGTTCGGACAGGGAACATTTCCAGGAGCTTTCTTT,CASSLAFGQGTFPGAFF
13,.,TRBJ2-7,TRBV25-1,TGTGCCAGCAGTGAAGCAGGTTCCTACGAGCAGTACTTC,CASSEAGSYEQYF
15,.,TRBJ2-1,TRBV10-2,TGCGCCAGCAGTGAGTCGGCTGGATTTCTCAATGAGCAGTTCTTC,CASSESAGFLNEQFF